This T cell receptor (beta chain) came from a study of blood T cells in healthy people across ages. Overall study findings and caveats: More naive CD4+ cells and higher diversity marked long-lived donors relative to aged donors.

For the second PCR, which ran for about 6 to 11 cycles, a sample-barcoded 5' primer and a J-beta primer mix were used. TCRdb re-derived calls from the 5' RACE reads in MiXCR, one entry per CDR3 protein. Altogether 1.5 million to 2 million distinct CDR3 sequences are present, about 30% being singletons, with the ten largest covering 7.7%. A word on this clonotype: Its antigen is unknown.

The V and J ends lost 1 base and 0 bases respectively, with 4 bases between them. The germline CDR1 and CDR2 sequences are DFQATT and SNEGSKA (reference sequence). CDR3 length: 13 amino acids. Researchers collected about 9.6 milliliters of peripheral blood from every single donor. The total RNA that was extracted per sample amounted to at least 5.5 micrograms. The receptor was isolated from a woman aged 25 to 45 in good health. This sequence joins TRBV20-1 and TRBJ2-4; no firm D call. The source material was blood. CDR3 sequence (DNA): TGCAGTGCTAGAGCCGTAGCCAAAAACATTCAGTACTTC. Translation: CSARAVAKNIQYF.